These T cell receptor beta chains were read from a single sample in a study of blood T cell repertoires in COVID-19. Assay used: immunoSEQ multiplex PCR; TCRdb lists only in-frame clones, some missing. The sample lists around 160,000 clones, about 87% occurring once. Source material: peripheral blood. Receptors were obtained from a man older than 75 with acute or convalescent COVID-19. The CDR3 runs from the conserved cysteine through the conserved F or W. The order of the fields is clone size, V gene, J gene, D gene, CDR3 DNA, CDR3 protein. A D gene is named only where the DNA matches it firmly. Size values are once, few and many counts, or a class for expanded clones, and some rows have none.

>.|TRBV4-1|TRBJ1-5|.
TGCGCCAGCAGCCAATCCGCAGATAGCAATCAGCCCCAGCATTTT
CASSQSADSNQPQHF
>.|TRBV14|TRBJ1-2|.
TGTGCCAGCAGCCATATTCAGGGCTGGAACTATGGCTACACCTTC
CASSHIQGWNYGYTF
>few|TRBV7-9|TRBJ1-6|TRBD1
TGTGCCCTCGAGGGACAGGGGCATCTCCTTTCACCCCTCCACTTT
CALEGQGHLLSPLHF
>.|TRBV3-1/TRBV3-2|TRBJ2-5|TRBD2
TGTGCCAGCAGCCGGAGCGGGGGGGAAGAGACCCAGTACTTC
CASSRSGGEETQYF
>.|TRBV5-4|TRBJ2-1|TRBD2
TGTGCCAGCAGCTTGGGGGGGGGATCGGGTACCTACAATGAGCAGTTCTTC
CASSLGGGSGTYNEQFF
>.|TRBV28|TRBJ2-5|.
TGTGCCAGCAGTCCAAAGTTAGCCGGACAAGAGACCCAGTACTTC
CASSPKLAGQETQYF
>.|TRBV5-5|TRBJ2-5|.
TGTGCCAGCAGCCCTCGGACTAACCAAGAGACCCAGTACTTC
CASSPRTNQETQYF
>.|TRBV5-1|TRBJ2-2|TRBD2
TGCGCCAGCAGCTTAAGAGCGGGGGGGACTACCGGGGAGCTGTTTTTT
CASSLRAGGTTGELFF
>.|TRBV18|TRBJ1-4|.
TGTGCCAGCTCGTCGAGACAGTATCCAACTAATGAAAAACTGTTTTTT
CASSSRQYPTNEKLFF
>.|TRBV28|TRBJ2-7|.
TGTGCCAGCAGTTTGATTAGGAGGGGCTACGAGCAGTACTTC
CASSLIRRGYEQYF
>.|TRBV3-1/TRBV3-2|TRBJ2-2|TRBD2
TGTGCCAGCAGCCAAGATCTGGCGGGGGGGCGACGGGCCGGGGAGCTGTTTTTT
CASSQDLAGGRRAGELFF
>once|TRBV11-2|TRBJ1-1|TRBD1
TGTGCCAGCAGCTTCAGGGGGCTTACTGAAGCTTTCTTT
CASSFRGLTEAFF
>.|TRBV4-2|TRBJ2-7|.
TGTGCCAGCAGCCAAGACTTCGGACAGTTCTACGAGCAGTACTTC
CASSQDFGQFYEQYF
>.|TRBV18|TRBJ1-1|TRBD1
TGTGCCAGCTCACGGCCGGACAGGGGCTTAACTGAAGCTTTCTTT
CASSRPDRGLTEAFF
>.|TRBV6-6|TRBJ2-5|.
TGTGCCAGCAGTTATAGTGGGAGCCTCCCAGAGACCCAGTACTTC
CASSYSGSLPETQYF
>.|TRBV24-1|TRBJ1-2|.
TGTGCCACCAGTGACCGACAGGAGTTGGGCGGCTACACCTTC
CATSDRQELGGYTF
>few|TRBV25-1|TRBJ1-5|.
TGTGCCAGCAGCGAAGCGGGGGGCGGTCAGCCCCAGCATTTT
CASSEAGGGQPQHF
>.|TRBV6-5|TRBJ2-1|.
TGTGCCAGCAGGATAACTCATCAGGGGCAACAGCAGTTCTTC
CASRITHQGQQQFF
>.|TRBV5-1|TRBJ2-7|.
TGCGCCAGCAGCTTGGCCGACAGAAAATACGAGCAGTACTTC
CASSLADRKYEQYF
>.|TRBV29-1|TRBJ2-1|.
TGCAGCGTTGATGAGGGTGTAGGGACCTACAATGAGCAGTTCTTC
CSVDEGVGTYNEQFF
>.|TRBV27|TRBJ1-6|TRBD1
TGTGCCAGCAGTTTATATTCGGGGACAGGGGGTTCACCCCTCCACTTT
CASSLYSGTGGSPLHF
>.|TRBV5-6|TRBJ2-1|TRBD2
TGTGCCAGCAGCTTGGGGCGGGGGGTTTTCTACAATGAGCAGTTCTTC
CASSLGRGVFYNEQFF
>.|TRBV7-9|TRBJ2-6|.
TGTGCCAGCAGCTCGCCGGTGAACTCTGGGGCCAACGTCCTGACTTTC
CASSSPVNSGANVLTF
>.|TRBV20-1|TRBJ2-1|TRBD2
TGCAGTGCTAGTTCTGCGGGGGGTCAAAGAACGAATGAGCAGTTCTTC
CSASSAGGQRTNEQFF
>few|TRBV10-1|TRBJ2-2|.
TGCGGTCGACCTGGAGGGCCACGGACCGGGGAGCTGTTTTTT
CGRPGGPRTGELFF
>.|TRBV10-3|TRBJ1-2|.
TGTGCCATCAGTGAGCCCTTCGGGGGCTACACCTTC
CAISEPFGGYTF
>.|TRBV9|TRBJ2-7|TRBD2
TGTGCCCGGGGGGGGGCTTCCCACTCCTACGAGCAGTACTTC
CARGGASHSYEQYF
>.|TRBV7-2|TRBJ1-1|.
TGTGCCAGCAGCCCGTCCGGGAGGGGGAACACTGAAGCTTTCTTT
CASSPSGRGNTEAFF
>.|TRBV28|TRBJ2-3|.
TGTGCCAGCAGTTGGGAGCAGGGGCGCACAGATACGCAGTATTTT
CASSWEQGRTDTQYF